This passage covers 10 T cell receptor beta chains from one sample sequenced in a study of type 1 regulatory T cells. TCRdb analysed the reads with MiXCR anew, one entry per CDR3 protein. The sample carries 60,000 to 70,000 distinct CDR3 sequences, about three fifths recorded once. Which antigens these TCRs recognize remains unknown. The specimen sequenced was cultured T cells, either the whole culture or a sorted T cell fraction (not recorded which). This sample's subset: Tr1-enriched cell product generated in vitro against host alloantigens. All receptors come from a human donor in good health.

The table lists this clonotype with a count of one. V is TRBV12-3 or TRBV12-4 and J is TRBJ2-1; 9 bases agree with TRBD2. The CDR3 runs 15 residues. J was trimmed by 6 bases and V by 3 bases; bases with no gene match: 6. The CDR3 spells CASSLERREGNEQFF. In DNA, the CDR3 is TGTGCCAGCAGTTTGGAACGGCGGGAGGGCAATGAGCAGTTCTTC.

J is TRBJ2-2 and V is TRBV9, with 9 positions matching TRBD1. The CDR3 runs to 16 residues. Germline CDR1 SGDLS, CDR2 YYNGEE. Trimming cost V 0 bases and J 4 bases; bases outside gene matches: 4. CDR3 sequence (DNA): TGTGCCAGCAGCGTAGGAGGGGACAGGGCCACCGGGGAGCTGTTTTTT. Encoded protein: CASSVGGDRATGELFF. The full variable domain, completed using reference TRBV9 and TRBJ2-2, is DSGVTQTPKHLITATGQRVTLRCSPRSGDLSVYWYQQSLDQGLQFLIQYYNGEERAKGNILERFSAQQFPDLHSELNLSSLELGDSALYFCASSVGGDRATGELFFGEGSRLTVL.

The chain couples TRBV20-1 to TRBJ2-7; 11 bases map to TRBD1. V lost 6 bases, J lost 4 bases, and 8 bases stayed unmatched. CDR3 size: 14 residues. Looked up from germline, CDR1 is DFQATT and CDR2 is SNEGSKA (reference sequence). Here the CDR3 reads CSAEGTGGEYEQYF. CDR3 bases: TGCAGTGCGGAAGGGACAGGGGGTGAATACGAGCAGTACTTC.

V gene TRBV12-3 or TRBV12-4 combines with J gene TRBJ1-5; D is ambiguous. The CDR3 is made up of 13 amino acids. V lost 6 bases, J lost 5 bases, and 11 bases lay in between. The DNA for the CDR3 is TGTGCCAGCAGCCTGACGTGGGATCAGCCCCAGCATTTT. It yields the protein CASSLTWDQPQHF.

The genes are TRBV7-6 and TRBJ2-3; TRBD2 matches at 9 bases. V lost 2 bases and J lost 6; bases outside the gene matches: 12. CDR1 and CDR2 (germline): SGHVS, FNYEAQ. The CDR3 covers 17 residues. CDR3 sequence reads: CASSLSASGNPPDTQYF. CDR3 bases: TGTGCCAGCAGCTTAAGTGCTAGCGGGAACCCCCCCGATACGCAGTATTTT.

The chain links TRBV12-3 or TRBV12-4 to TRBJ2-2; 9 bases match TRBD2. CDR3 length: 17 amino acids. Germline trimming cut 6 bases from V and 6 bases from J; bases unmatched to any gene: 14. CDR3 region: CASSLTASGKSAGELFF. The CDR3 DNA follows: TGTGCCAGCAGCCTCACGGCTAGCGGGAAGTCAGCCGGGGAGCTGTTTTTT.

This clonotype occurred once. CDR3 in amino acids: CSASGAGEKLFF. Written as DNA, the CDR3 is TGCAGTGCGTCAGGGGCGGGTGAAAAACTGTTTTTT. J is TRBJ1-4 and V is TRBV20-1; tentatively, D is TRBD1 (6 bases). Looked up from germline, CDR1 is DFQATT and CDR2 is SNEGSKA (reference sequence). Between the trimmed V and J ends, which lost 6 bases and 7 bases, there was a span of 12 bases. The length of the CDR3 is 12 residues.

This chain connects TRBV24-1 to TRBJ1-2, with 7 bases that match TRBD1. The length of the CDR3 is 12 residues. V gave up 7 bases and J gave up 3 bases; unmatched junction bases: 1. Germline V gene data show CDR1 as KGHDR and CDR2 as SFDVKD. The CDR3 region has the DNA TGTGCCACCAGCCAGGGGGACTATGGCTACACCTTC. The encoded protein is CATSQGDYGYTF.

This clonotype was counted only a few times. V is TRBV25-1 and J is TRBJ2-2; TRBD2 aligns across 13 bases. The junction had 8 bases not matched to a gene; V was cut back by 8 bases and J by 8 bases. CDR1 and CDR2 (germline): MGHDK, SYGVNS. The CDR3 is 15 amino acids. The CDR3 DNA is TGTGCCAGCGAGAGGACTAGCGGGAGACTTGGGGAGCTGTTTTTT. It codes for CASERTSGRLGELFF.

This clonotype was counted only a few times. The CDR3 is CASSQHGNEQFF. CDR3 sequence (DNA): TGTGCCAGCAGCCAACACGGGAATGAGCAGTTCTTC. The chain carries TRBV3-1 and TRBJ2-1; D is unresolved. Germline CDR1 is LGHDT and CDR2 is YNNKEL (reference sequence). The length of the CDR3 is 12 residues. V was trimmed by 2 bases and J by 7 bases, leaving 6 bases between them.